Presented here are 28 T cell receptor beta chains from one specimen sequenced in a study of blood T cells in healthy people across ages. The second PCR ran about 6 to 12 cycles with a sample-barcoded 5' primer and J-beta primers. TCRdb called the 5' RACE reads again in MiXCR, with one record for every CDR3 protein. The table includes more than 700,000 distinct CDR3 sequences, about 42% detected once. The source material was blood. These receptors came from a man older than 75 in good health.

Concerning this clonotype itself: A much larger clonotype is one base distant, so this may be a read error. The chain couples TRBV2 to TRBJ2-2; D gene uncertain. CDR3 size: 16 residues. Germline loops: CDR1 SNHLY, CDR2 FYNNEI. The CDR3 region is CANSASTVLGTGELFF. The CDR3 coding sequence is TGTGCCAACAGTGCATCGACTGTTCTGGGGACCGGGGAGCTGTTTTTT.

The V and J genes are TRBV9 and TRBJ1-6; D is possibly TRBD1 (6 bases). V lost 4 bases, J lost 7 bases, and 18 bases lay in between. This CDR3 is 16 amino acids long. In germline, CDR1 is SGDLS, CDR2 YYNGEE. CDR3 residues: CASSQMGAPRNSPLHF. Written as DNA, the CDR3 is TGTGCCAGCAGCCAAATGGGGGCGCCCAGGAATTCACCCCTCCACTTT.

This clonotype was counted once. The chain carries TRBV7-2 and TRBJ1-3; D gene ambiguous. CDR1 and CDR2 from the germline V gene are SGHTA and FQGNSA. V was clipped by 1 base and J by 7 bases, with 8 bases between them. This CDR3 has 13 residues. CDR3 sequence: CASSLDVLNTIYF. The CDR3 region has the DNA TGTGCCAGCAGCTTAGACGTTCTGAACACCATATATTTT.

J is TRBJ2-6 and V is TRBV2; D unresolved. The CDR3 sequence is 13 residues long. Trimming removed 10 bases from V and 2 bases from J, with 9 bases in between. CDR1 and CDR2 from the germline V gene are SNHLY and FYNNEI. DNA of the CDR3: TGTGCCACTACTCGTACTGGGGCCAACGTCCTGACTTTC. The encoded protein is CATTRTGANVLTF.

On this clonotype itself: It may be a read error: a sequence one base away is much more abundant. The chain is built from TRBV29-1 and TRBJ2-3; TRBD1 aligns across 10 bases. The germline CDR1 and CDR2 sequences are SQVTM and ANQGSEA. The CDR3 has 15 residues. V lost 7 bases and J lost 2; bases outside the gene matches: 9. The CDR3: CSAGGTGAYTDTQYF. As DNA, the CDR3 is TGCAGCGCTGGCGGGACAGGGGCCTACACAGATACGCAGTATTTT.

The V and J genes are TRBV7-9 and TRBJ2-3, with D uncertain. This CDR3 comprises 15 residues. Germline assignment: CDR1 SEHNR and CDR2 FQNEAQ (reference sequence). Deletions cut 6 bases from V and 0 bases from J, with 13 bases between. The CDR3, as DNA: TGTGCCAGCAGTTTAACAGAGATTAGCACAGATACGCAGTATTTT. The encoded protein is CASSLTEISTDTQYF. The full variable domain, its missing parts supplied by reference TRBV7-9 and TRBJ2-3, is DTGVSQNPRHKITKRGQNVTFRCDPISEHNRLYWYRQTLGQGPEFLTYFQNEAQLEKSRLLSDRFSAERPKGSFSTLEIQRTEQGDSAMYLCASSLTEISTDTQYFGPGTRLTVL.

This clonotype occurred a few times. The chain is built from TRBV10-3 and TRBJ2-7; TRBD2 aligns across 7 bases. Germline V lookup: CDR1 ENHRY, CDR2 SYGVKD. V shed 0 bases and J 3 bases; nucleotides not matched to a gene: 5. The CDR3 extends over 15 amino acids. The CDR3 coding sequence is TGTGCCATCAGTGAGTCGGCTAGCGGATACTACGAGCAGTACTTC. Protein sequence: CAISESASGYYEQYF.

This rearrangement joins TRBV12-3 or TRBV12-4 to TRBJ1-1; D perhaps matches TRBD1 (5 bases). Trimming took off 7 bases at V and 4 bases at J, with 16 bases between the two ends. The CDR3 sequence is 14 residues long. CDR3 in amino acids: CASNVQGAGTEAFF. The CDR3 DNA sequence: TGTGCCAGCAACGTCCAGGGAGCGGGCACTGAAGCTTTCTTT.

V and J are TRBV12-3 or TRBV12-4 and TRBJ2-3; a weak D match, TRBD1 (5 bases). This CDR3 is built from 17 residues. The germline V and J ends were trimmed by 6 bases and 4 bases, with 23 bases remaining between them. In DNA form, the CDR3 reads TGTGCCAGCAGCCAAGGTGGTAGCAGGGTAGGAGCAGATACGCAGTATTTT. It encodes CASSQGGSRVGADTQYF.

This sequence joins TRBV3-1 and TRBJ2-7; the D gene is possibly TRBD1 (6 bases). This CDR3 region has 14 residues. Trimming removed 4 bases at V and 12 bases at J, with 22 bases between. Per the germline V gene, CDR1 is LGHDT and CDR2 is YNNKEL (reference sequence). The CDR3, as DNA: TGTGCCAGCAGCCCAAACAGGGCTGGCGAGACCCCGTACTTC. Its protein product is CASSPNRAGETPYF.

This clonotype came up once. This rearrangement joins TRBV11-2 to TRBJ2-5, with 7 bases fitting TRBD2. The germline CDR1 and CDR2 sequences are SGHAT and FQNNGV. This CDR3 spans 15 amino acids. V lost 2 bases, J lost 2 bases, and 5 bases stayed unmatched. The CDR3 DNA is TGTGCCAGCAGCTTACGGGGGGTGGTACAAGAGACCCAGTACTTC. This sequence encodes CASSLRGVVQETQYF.

The V and J genes are TRBV10-3 and TRBJ1-2; tentative D call: TRBD1 (5 bases). This CDR3 is 12 amino acids long. V was shortened by 5 bases and J by 6 bases, with 10 bases between the two germline ends. In germline, CDR1 is ENHRY, CDR2 SYGVKD. CDR3 amino acids: CAISMEGHGYTF. In DNA form, the CDR3 reads TGTGCCATCAGTATGGAGGGGCATGGCTACACCTTC.

The chain couples TRBV24-1 to TRBJ2-1; D is uncertain. The CDR3 spans 14 residues. V was clipped by 9 bases and J by 0 bases, with 11 bases between them. Per the germline V gene, CDR1 is KGHDR and CDR2 is SFDVKD. CDR3 loop: CATQPASSYNEQFF. The CDR3 DNA is TGTGCCACCCAACCGGCGAGCTCCTACAATGAGCAGTTCTTC.

Remarks on this clonotype: Without the conserved terminal phenylalanine or tryptophan, this CDR3 likely stems from a read error. The gene calls are TRBV7-2 and TRBJ2-3; no reliable D call. Trimming took 1 base from V and 2 from J, leaving 7 bases between them. Germline CDR1 is SGHTA and CDR2 is FQGNSA. The CDR3 sequence is 14 residues long. The DNA of the CDR3 is TGTGCCAGCAGCTTAGTAACAGACACAGATACGCAGTATGTT. This encodes CASSLVTDTDTQYV.

V and J are TRBV7-3 and TRBJ2-1; 7 bases are a match to TRBD1. The CDR3 extends over 13 amino acids. J was trimmed by 10 bases and V by 2 bases; bases with no gene match: 5. Looked up from germline, CDR1 is SGHTA and CDR2 is FQGTGA. The DNA for the CDR3 is TGTGCCAGCAGCTTATACAGGGGACAGGAGCAGTTCTTC. This sequence encodes CASSLYRGQEQFF. Drawing the rest from reference TRBV7-3 and TRBJ2-1, the complete variable domain is GAGVSQTPSNKVTEKGKYVELRCDPISGHTALYWYRQSLGQGPEFLIYFQGTGAADDSGLPNDRFFAVRPEGSVSTLKIQRTERGDSAVYLCASSLYRGQEQFFGPGTRLTVL.

There are many counts of this clonotype. CDR3 protein: CASSQDPGYTDTQYF. The CDR3 coding sequence is TGTGCCAGCAGCCAAGATCCAGGGTACACAGATACGCAGTATTTT. The rearrangement uses TRBV4-2 and TRBJ2-3, with D possibly matching TRBD1 (5 bases). V gave up 0 bases and J gave up 2 bases, with 9 bases separating them. The V gene's germline CDR1 is LGHNA and CDR2 YNFKEQ. The CDR3 consists of 15 residues.

This clonotype was observed a few times. The chain links TRBV7-2 to TRBJ1-5, with unresolved D. Germline V gene lookup returns CDR1 SGHTA and CDR2 FQGNSA. This CDR3 is built from 12 residues. Trimming shortened V by 5 bases and J by 3 bases, and 5 bases separated the two germline ends. The CDR3 DNA sequence: TGTGCCAGCAGCGCGACCAATCAGCCCCAGCATTTT. Translation: CASSATNQPQHF.

This sequence joins TRBV12-3 or TRBV12-4 and TRBJ1-4; D is undetermined. Trimming removed 7 bases from V and 8 bases from J, with 17 bases in between. The CDR3 runs 14 residues. The CDR3 sequence is CASKINLEREKLFF. For the CDR3, the DNA is TGTGCCAGCAAAATTAATCTCGAGAGGGAAAAACTGTTTTTT.

The chain combines TRBV19 with TRBJ1-4; D perhaps matches TRBD1 (6 bases). V was shortened by 5 bases and J by 8 bases, with 18 bases between the two germline ends. This CDR3 contains 15 residues. Germline assignment: CDR1 LNHDA and CDR2 SQIVND (reference sequence). The CDR3 reads CASSSQGGAGEKLFF. CDR3 coding DNA: TGTGCCAGTAGTTCCCAAGGGGGGGCAGGGGAAAAACTGTTTTTT.

This clonotype was found a few times. The chain has TRBV28 and TRBJ2-5; D gene uncertain. The germline gives CDR1 MDHEN, CDR2 SYDVKM. V was shortened by 7 bases and J by 3 bases, with 3 bases between the two germline ends. The CDR3 contains 10 residues. The CDR3 here is CASKKETQYF. The CDR3 DNA follows: TGTGCCAGCAAGAAAGAGACCCAGTACTTC.

The chain couples TRBV20-1 to TRBJ2-3; 11 positions match TRBD2. The CDR3 totals 14 residues. Germline V gene lookup returns CDR1 DFQATT and CDR2 SNEGSKA (reference sequence). The J segment lost 2 bases and the V segment lost 4 bases, leaving 2 bases of the junction unmatched. The CDR3 loop reads CSAIAGGYTDTQYF. In nucleotides, the CDR3 is TGCAGTGCTATAGCGGGAGGGTACACAGATACGCAGTATTTT.

This clonotype was counted only a few times. The chain is built from TRBV15 and TRBJ2-7, with 8 bases aligning to TRBD1. The junction had 12 bases not matched to a gene; V was cut back by 4 bases and J by 4 bases. There are 16 residues in the CDR3. Per germline, CDR1 LNHNV and CDR2 YYDKDF (reference sequence). CDR3 region: CATSIRIGTGKYEQYF. CDR3 DNA sequence: TGTGCCACCAGCATTAGAATCGGGACAGGAAAATACGAGCAGTACTTC.

This clonotype was detected a few times. This sequence joins TRBV5-6 and TRBJ1-1, with D maybe TRBD1 (6 bases). V lost 1 base to trimming and J lost 1 base, with 14 bases between them. Germline CDR1 reads SGHDT; CDR2 reads YYEEEE. The CDR3 has 16 amino acids. CDR3 coding DNA: TGTGCCAGCAGCTTGACACAGGGAAATTGGAACACTGAAGCTTTCTTT. Amino acid sequence: CASSLTQGNWNTEAFF. Full variable domain (remainder filled in from reference TRBV5-6 and TRBJ1-1): DAGVTQSPTHLIKTRGQQVTLRCSPKSGHDTVSWYQQALGQGPQFIFQYYEEEERQRGNFPDRFSGHQFPNYSSELNVNALLLGDSALYLCASSLTQGNWNTEAFFGQGTRLTVV.

This clonotype has only a few counts. The V and J genes are TRBV28 and TRBJ2-5; TRBD1 matches 9 bases. V trimming: 5 bases; J trimming: 2 bases; junction bases outside the gene matches: 9. The CDR3 has 16 residues. CDR1 and CDR2 from the germline V gene are MDHEN and SYDVKM. Written as DNA, the CDR3 is TGTGCCAGCAGTCTACCCGGGACAGGGCTACAAGAGACCCAGTACTTC. Its translation is CASSLPGTGLQETQYF.

CDR3 sequence: CASTPSWTSLRNEQFF. In nucleotides, the CDR3 is TGTGCCAGCACCCCTAGCTGGACCTCCTTAAGGAATGAGCAGTTCTTC. This rearrangement joins TRBV6-1 to TRBJ2-1; a possible D gene is TRBD2 (5 bases). Per the germline V gene, CDR1 is MNHNS and CDR2 is SASEGT. Trimming pared 7 bases from V and 7 bases from J, leaving 23 bases between. This CDR3 is built from 16 residues.

CDR3 in DNA: TGCAGTGCTAGCACCCAGACTCAAGACAGCATTCAGTACTTC. As protein: CSASTQTQDSIQYF. V usage is TRBV20-1 and J usage is TRBJ2-4; D might be TRBD1 (5 bases). The CDR3 has 14 residues. Germline lookup yields CDR1 DFQATT and CDR2 SNEGSKA (reference sequence). Deletions cut 3 bases from V and 9 bases from J, with 18 bases between.

The chain links TRBV5-4 to TRBJ1-1; D is unclear. The V end lost 4 bases, the J end lost 4 bases, and 20 bases lay between the germline ends. Per the germline V gene, CDR1 is SGHNT and CDR2 is YYREEE (reference sequence). The CDR3 has 16 residues. The CDR3 sequence: CASSQTRAPLGTEAFF. Written as DNA, the CDR3 is TGTGCCAGCAGCCAAACCCGGGCCCCCTTAGGCACTGAAGCTTTCTTT.

Many counts were recorded for this clonotype. The chain carries TRBV6-5 and TRBJ2-1; D possibly corresponds to TRBD2 (6 bases). Per the germline V gene, CDR1 is MNHEY and CDR2 is SVGAGI. CDR3 length: 18 amino acids. The V end was cut by 0 bases, the J end by 7 bases, with 22 bases between. The CDR3 here is CASSYSLLRDPAGNEQFF. CDR3 coding DNA: TGTGCCAGCAGTTACTCCTTACTCCGGGACCCTGCGGGGAATGAGCAGTTCTTC.